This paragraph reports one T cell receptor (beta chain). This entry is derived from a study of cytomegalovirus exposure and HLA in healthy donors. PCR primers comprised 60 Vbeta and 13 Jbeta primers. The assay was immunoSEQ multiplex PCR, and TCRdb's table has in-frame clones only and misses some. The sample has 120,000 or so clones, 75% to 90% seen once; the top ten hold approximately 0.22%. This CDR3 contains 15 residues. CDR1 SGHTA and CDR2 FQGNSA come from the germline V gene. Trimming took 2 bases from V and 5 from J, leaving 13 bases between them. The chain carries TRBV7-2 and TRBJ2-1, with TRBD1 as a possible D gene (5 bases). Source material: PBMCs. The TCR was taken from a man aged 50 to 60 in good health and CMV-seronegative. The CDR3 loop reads CASSLFARADNEQFF. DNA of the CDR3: TGTGCCAGCAGCTTATTCGCCAGGGCCGACAATGAGCAGTTCTTC.